These 21 T cell receptor beta chains were sequenced from one sample in a study of blood T cell repertoires in COVID-19. Profiled with immunoSEQ multiplex PCR; TCRdb holds only in-frame clones, not every one. The sample lists about 220,000 clones; around nine tenths were seen once. The specimen was PBMCs or T cells enriched from blood (not recorded which). Source of these receptors: a woman aged 45-59 years with acute COVID-19.

The chain links TRBV28 to TRBJ1-5; 10 nucleotides line up with TRBD1. With 2 bases clipped from V and 7 bases from J, the junction kept 5 bases outside the gene matches. The CDR3 has 15 residues. Germline V gene data show CDR1 as MDHEN and CDR2 as SYDVKM. This chain's CDR3 is CASSLPTGGGQPQHF. DNA of the CDR3: TGTGCCAGCAGTTTACCGACAGGGGGCGGGCAGCCCCAGCATTTT. The full variable domain, rest sourced from reference TRBV28 and TRBJ1-5, is DVKVTQSSRYLVKRTGEKVFLECVQDMDHENMFWYRQDPGLGLRLIYFSYDVKMKEKGDIPEGYSVSREKKERFSLILESASTNQTSMYLCASSLPTGGGQPQHFGDGTRLSIL.

This clone was picked up a small number of times. V is TRBV19 and J is TRBJ1-5; unclear D gene. The CDR3 extends over 13 amino acids. CDR1 and CDR2 from the germline V gene are LNHDA and SQIVND (reference sequence). Between the trimmed V and J ends, which lost 7 bases and 6 bases, there was a span of 13 bases. This CDR3 reads CASTLMEGQPQHF. CDR3 sequence (DNA): TGTGCCAGTACTCTGATGGAGGGTCAGCCCCAGCATTTT. Based on the CDR3 plus reference TRBV19 and TRBJ1-5, the full variable domain is DGGITQSPKYLFRKEGQNVTLSCEQNLNHDAMYWYRQDPGQGLRLIYYSQIVNDFQKGDIAEGYSVSREKKESFPLTVTSAQKNPTAFYLCASTLMEGQPQHFGDGTRLSIL.

The chain uses TRBV7-8 and TRBJ1-6; D remains unclear. The CDR3 is 16 amino acids. Trimming took off 5 bases at V and 0 bases at J, with 11 bases between the two ends. Germline lookup yields CDR1 SGHVS and CDR2 FQNEAQ. The CDR3 loop is CASSQTQISYNSPLHF. CDR3 in DNA: TGTGCCAGCAGCCAAACACAGATCTCCTATAATTCACCCCTCCACTTT. The complete variable domain, with remaining parts taken from reference TRBV7-8 and TRBJ1-6, reads GAGVSQSPRYKVAKRGQDVALRCDPISGHVSLFWYQQALGQGPEFLTYFQNEAQLDKSGLPSDRFFAERPEGSVSTLKIQRTQQEDSAVYLCASSQTQISYNSPLHFGNGTRLTVT.

The V and J genes are TRBV6-5 and TRBJ2-7; 7 nucleotides align to TRBD1. The trim removed 6 bases at V and 0 bases at J, leaving 8 bases unmatched. This CDR3 contains 15 residues. CDR1 and CDR2 (germline): MNHEY, SVGAGI. The CDR3 sequence: CASSRTGRYSYEQYF. CDR3 bases: TGTGCCAGCAGCCGGACAGGAAGATACTCCTACGAGCAGTACTTC.

This clone came up many times. The chain joins TRBV24-1 to TRBJ2-2; a weak D match, TRBD1 (5 bases). Between the trimmed V and J ends, which lost 1 base and 1 base, there was a span of 9 bases. The CDR3 is made up of 16 amino acids. Germline lookup yields CDR1 KGHDR and CDR2 SFDVKD. CDR3 coding DNA: TGTGCCACCAGTGATTTTACCCAGGGGAACACCGGGGAGCTGTTTTTT. Protein: CATSDFTQGNTGELFF.

V usage is TRBV28 and J usage is TRBJ1-5, with 10 nucleotides matching TRBD1. Per germline, CDR1 MDHEN and CDR2 SYDVKM. V lost 7 bases, J lost 4 bases, and 10 bases stayed unmatched. CDR3 size: 16 residues. The CDR3 nucleotides read TGTGCCAGCAACTCCGCGGGACAGGGGAGAAATCAGCCCCAGCATTTT. Its protein product is CASNSAGQGRNQPQHF.

This sequence joins TRBV4-3 and TRBJ2-1; TRBD2 might be the D (6 bases). The CDR3 runs to 15 residues. In germline, CDR1 is LGHNA, CDR2 YSLEER. V lost 0 bases to trimming and J lost 2 bases, with 8 bases between them. CDR3 DNA: TGCGCCAGCAGCCAAGACTTAGCGGCCTACAATGAGCAGTTCTTC. Its translation: CASSQDLAAYNEQFF.

The J gene is TRBJ1-2, the V gene TRBV30; a possible D gene is TRBD1 (6 bases). CDR1 GTSNPN and CDR2 SVGIG come from the germline V gene (reference sequence). CDR3 length: 15 amino acids. The ends were cut back, 2 bases at V and 0 bases at J, with 13 bases in the middle. The CDR3 bases are TGTGCCTGGAGTATAGGGGGAAGTGCTAACTATGGCTACACCTTC. The encoded protein is CAWSIGGSANYGYTF.

This clone has a single count. The J gene is TRBJ2-7, the V gene TRBV7-6, with 12 bases identical to TRBD2. CDR1 and CDR2 from the germline V gene are SGHVS and FNYEAQ. V gave up 5 bases and J gave up 1 base; unmatched junction bases: 6. The CDR3 has 16 residues. CDR3 loop: CASSAELAGGSYEQYF. CDR3 nucleotide sequence: TGTGCCAGCAGCGCCGAACTAGCGGGAGGTTCCTACGAGCAGTACTTC. Full variable domain (rest looked up from reference TRBV7-6 and TRBJ2-7): GAGVSQSPRYKVTKRGQDVALRCDPISGHVSLYWYRQALGQGPEFLTYFNYEAQQDKSGLPNDRFSAERPEGSISTLTIQRTEQRDSAMYRCASSAELAGGSYEQYFGPGTRLTVT.

The V and J genes are TRBV12-3 or TRBV12-4 and TRBJ1-1; 7 bases are shared with TRBD1. V shed 4 bases, J shed 3 bases, and the junction held 2 bases outside the gene matches. This CDR3 region has 13 residues. This chain's CDR3 is CASSSTGYTEAFF. The CDR3 DNA reads as TGTGCCAGCAGTTCGACAGGGTACACTGAAGCTTTCTTT.

This sequence joins TRBV28 and TRBJ1-3, with 7 bases that match TRBD1. J gave up 5 bases and V 5 bases, and 12 bases lay outside the gene matches. The CDR3 runs 16 residues. Germline-derived CDR1 and CDR2 are MDHEN and SYDVKM. The CDR3 region has the DNA TGTGCCAGCAGTCACCTTGGTCGACAGGGAAGAAACACCATATATTTT. The encoded protein is CASSHLGRQGRNTIYF. Complete variable domain (other parts from reference TRBV28 and TRBJ1-3): DVKVTQSSRYLVKRTGEKVFLECVQDMDHENMFWYRQDPGLGLRLIYFSYDVKMKEKGDIPEGYSVSREKKERFSLILESASTNQTSMYLCASSHLGRQGRNTIYFGEGSWLTVV.

The chain uses TRBV28 and TRBJ1-4; 9 bases are shared with TRBD1. J lost 7 bases, V lost 4 bases, and 10 bases had no gene match. There are 16 residues in the CDR3. The germline V gene encodes CDR1 MDHEN and CDR2 SYDVKM. This CDR3 is CASSSPRTGDGEKLFF. The DNA of the CDR3 is TGTGCCAGCAGTTCACCCCGGACAGGGGACGGTGAAAAACTGTTTTTT.

There are a few counts of this clone. V usage is TRBV13 and J usage is TRBJ2-3, with D possibly TRBD2 on 6 matching bases. The CDR3 totals 17 residues. Per germline, CDR1 PRHDT and CDR2 FYEKMQ (reference sequence). V dropped 1 base and J dropped 0 bases, with 14 bases sitting between them. The CDR3 nucleotides read TGTGCCAGCAGCTTAGCGGGATTGGGGACTAGCACAGATACGCAGTATTTT. The encoded protein is CASSLAGLGTSTDTQYF.

The chain employs TRBV19 and TRBJ1-1; D not certain. The V gene lost 5 bases and the J gene lost 3 bases, with 13 bases spanning the gap. CDR1 and CDR2 from the germline V gene are LNHDA and SQIVND (reference sequence). The CDR3 spans 14 residues. The CDR3 DNA reads TGTGCCAGTAGTCCGATCGGGGTATACACTGAAGCTTTCTTT. Protein sequence: CASSPIGVYTEAFF.

The chain uses TRBV6-1 and TRBJ2-3, with D maybe TRBD2 (6 bases). CDR1 is MNHNS and CDR2 is SASEGT in the germline V gene. The CDR3 consists of 16 residues. Deletions cut 0 bases from V and 4 bases from J, with 14 bases between. The CDR3 DNA follows: TGTGCCAGCAGTGAAGCGCTTTGGGAGGTTTCAGATACGCAGTATTTT. This encodes CASSEALWEVSDTQYF.

The rearrangement joins TRBV7-3 to TRBJ2-1, with D perhaps TRBD1 (6 bases). Trimming took 3 bases from V and 9 from J, leaving 15 bases between them. There are 14 residues in the CDR3. CDR1 and CDR2 (germline): SGHTA, FQGTGA. CDR3 in DNA: TGTGCCAGCAGCTTCGAGGGTGTAGGGGGTGAGCAGTTCTTC. It yields the protein CASSFEGVGGEQFF.

The chain employs TRBV5-1 and TRBJ2-1; TRBD2 aligns across 11 bases. The germline gives CDR1 SGHRS, CDR2 YFSETQ. J gave up 8 bases and V 2 bases, and 9 bases lay outside the gene matches. CDR3 size: 16 residues. The chain's CDR3 is CASSLETSGRWYEQFF. CDR3 sequence (DNA): TGCGCCAGCAGCTTAGAAACTAGCGGGAGATGGTATGAGCAGTTCTTC.

This clone was found a few times. The chain has TRBV5-4 and TRBJ2-7; 7 bases map to TRBD2. Losses at the gene ends were 1 base for V and 1 base for J; bases not matched to a gene: 5. The CDR3 sequence is 15 residues long. CDR1 and CDR2 from the germline V gene are SGHNT and YYREEE (reference sequence). The CDR3 nucleotides read TGTGCCAGCAGCTTGCGGCTAGCGGTATCCTACGAGCAGTACTTC. It codes for CASSLRLAVSYEQYF.

This chain joins TRBV30 and TRBJ2-1; a possible D gene is TRBD1 (5 bases). The CDR3 loop spans 12 amino acids. Germline assignment: CDR1 GTSNPN and CDR2 SVGIG (reference sequence). V lost 0 bases and J lost 8, with 8 bases in between. CDR3 loop: CAWSVTGDEQFF. In nucleotides, the CDR3 is TGTGCCTGGAGTGTAACAGGCGATGAGCAGTTCTTC.

This sequence joins TRBV5-1 and TRBJ2-7; 7 bases are a match to TRBD1. J lost 2 bases, V lost 1 base, and 6 bases had no gene match. Germline-derived CDR1 and CDR2 are SGHRS and YFSETQ. There are 15 residues in the CDR3. CDR3 protein: CASSLLGQGAYEQYF. CDR3 bases: TGCGCCAGCAGCTTGTTGGGGCAGGGGGCCTACGAGCAGTACTTC.

The genes are TRBV28 and TRBJ1-6, with 8 bases that match TRBD1. Germline CDR1 is MDHEN and CDR2 is SYDVKM. This CDR3 has 15 amino acids. V lost 5 bases, J lost 10 bases, and 10 bases stayed unmatched. CDR3 sequence reads: CASSTQGQGKSPLHF. For the CDR3, the DNA is TGTGCCAGCAGTACTCAAGGACAGGGCAAATCACCCCTCCACTTT.